Each of the 9 T cell receptor beta chains below was sequenced from the same sample in a study of T cell changes during pregnancy in multiple sclerosis. The method was immunoSEQ multiplex PCR; TCRdb's version includes in-frame clones alone and lacks a portion of them. The sample lists 69,000 or so clones; around 90% were seen once. The sample was peripheral blood, taken in the third trimester of pregnancy. These receptors were collected from a female donor with multiple sclerosis, enrolled in a pregnancy study.

The rearrangement joins TRBV5-4 to TRBJ1-2; unclear D gene. The germline V gene encodes CDR1 SGHNT and CDR2 YYREEE (reference sequence). With 4 bases removed from V and 2 bases from J, the gap between germline ends came to 15 bases. The CDR3 totals 15 residues. The CDR3, as DNA: TGTGCCAGCAGCCTGACAAGCTCATTAAACTATGGCTACACCTTC. Amino acids: CASSLTSSLNYGYTF.

The chain employs TRBV2 and TRBJ2-7; D gene uncertain. The CDR3 loop spans 11 amino acids. Germline CDR1 SNHLY, CDR2 FYNNEI. V lost 7 bases and J 2 bases, leaving 6 bases between the germline ends. The CDR3 is CASKSAYEQYF. The CDR3 region has the DNA TGTGCCAGCAAATCGGCCTACGAGCAGTACTTC.

J is TRBJ1-2 and V is TRBV5-1; weak D call: TRBD1 (5 bases). The CDR3 sequence is 15 residues long. Germline loops: CDR1 SGHRS, CDR2 YFSETQ. Between the trimmed V and J ends, which lost 4 bases and 4 bases, there was a span of 17 bases. CDR3 DNA: TGCGCCAGCAGCCCGGACACCGGCCGGGCCTATGGCTACACCTTC. As protein: CASSPDTGRAYGYTF.

This clone is a singleton in its sample. The rearrangement joins TRBV15 to TRBJ2-5; D ambiguous. TRBJ2-7 explains the end of the DNA better; the J call may be wrong. Germline CDR1 is LNHNV and CDR2 is YYDKDF (reference sequence). The CDR3 extends over 15 amino acids. The CDR3 here is CATSRDFGRGYEQYF. For the CDR3, the DNA is TGTGCCACCAGCAGAGATTTCGGCAGAGGCTACGAGCAGTACTTC.

The chain links TRBV10-3 to TRBJ1-1, with a possible D match to TRBD1 (5 bases). This CDR3 is 14 amino acids long. Trimming pared 7 bases from V and 0 bases from J, leaving 12 bases between. The V gene's germline CDR1 is ENHRY and CDR2 SYGVKD. CDR3 bases: TGTGCCATCACCCCCCGGGGGATGAACACTGAAGCTTTCTTT. Translating it yields CAITPRGMNTEAFF.

The chain recombines TRBV6-5 with TRBJ1-2, with D possibly TRBD1 on 5 matching bases. Germline values: CDR1 MNHEY, CDR2 SVGAGI. This CDR3 spans 13 amino acids. Trimming removed 6 bases from V and 1 base from J, with 9 bases in between. The DNA for the CDR3 is TGTGCCAGCAGACAACAGGTTAACTATGGCTACACCTTC. Its translation is CASRQQVNYGYTF.

This clone was seen a few times. An end of the junction does not agree with germline; a read error may underlie this. The chain uses TRBV2 and TRBJ1-5, with D uncertain. Germline assignment: CDR1 SNHLY and CDR2 FYNNEI. The CDR3 runs 12 residues. The CDR3 region is CASREGGQPQHF. In nucleotides, the CDR3 is TGTGCCAGCAGAGAAGGAGGTCAGCCCCAGCATTTT.

The V gene is TRBV7-2, the J gene TRBJ2-3; D not certain. Germline V gene lookup returns CDR1 SGHTA and CDR2 FQGNSA. The CDR3 extends over 12 amino acids. The ends were cut back, 3 bases at V and 4 bases at J, with 5 bases in the middle. The CDR3 sequence: CASSFRSDTQYF. CDR3 in DNA: TGTGCCAGCAGCTTTCGGTCAGATACGCAGTATTTT.

This chain uses TRBV5-1 with TRBJ1-1; 8 nucleotides agree with TRBD1. Germline V gives CDR1 SGHRS, CDR2 YFSETQ. The V gene end was trimmed by 4 bases and the J gene end by 4 bases; junction bases not matched to a gene: 9. This CDR3 spans 15 amino acids. The CDR3 loop is CASSPPATGVTEAFF. The CDR3 DNA reads as TGCGCCAGCAGCCCACCTGCGACAGGGGTCACTGAAGCTTTCTTT.